What follows are 16 T cell receptor beta chains derived from one specimen sequenced in a study of control samples from healthy donors and cancer patients. Assay: immunoSEQ multiplex PCR; the TCRdb copy retains only in-frame clones and omits some. The sample holds 55,000 to 65,000 clones; around 87% are singletons and the top ten take roughly an eighth. The specimen was PBMCs. Receptor source: a woman aged 55-75 years with lung cancer.

The V call is TRBV7-9, the J call TRBJ2-2; D is ambiguous. The CDR3 sequence is 15 residues long. CDR1 and CDR2 (germline): SEHNR, FQNEAQ (reference sequence). Trimming stripped 4 bases from V and 4 bases from J, with 13 bases between. The CDR3 region has the DNA TGTGCCAGCAGCTCGGGCCTTATTGGCACCGGGGAGCTGTTTTTT. It is translated as CASSSGLIGTGELFF.

In this sample, this clone is medium-sized. The V call is TRBV7-9, the J call TRBJ1-3, with 7 bases matching TRBD1. J was trimmed by 8 bases and V by 1 base; bases with no gene match: 2. CDR3 length: 13 amino acids. From germline, CDR1 is SEHNR and CDR2 FQNEAQ (reference sequence). CDR3 DNA sequence: TGTGCCAGCAGCTTAGAAGGGGGCGACACCATATATTTT. Protein: CASSLEGGDTIYF.

The genes are TRBV10-3 and TRBJ1-2; a weak D match, TRBD1 (6 bases). Trimming stripped 10 bases from V and 4 bases from J, with 19 bases between. Germline-derived CDR1 and CDR2 are ENHRY and SYGVKD. The CDR3 sequence is 14 residues long. CDR3 in DNA: TGTGCCACGCTTGTCGAGGGGGGGATCTATGGCTACACCTTC. Translated: CATLVEGGIYGYTF.

The genes are TRBV7-6 and TRBJ2-1; 7 bases are a match to TRBD2. Germline V gives CDR1 SGHVS, CDR2 FNYEAQ. This CDR3 has 16 amino acids. After removal of 5 bases from V and 4 bases from J, the junction contained 11 bases not matched to a gene. The CDR3 DNA reads as TGTGCCAGCAGCCAAGGGGCGGGAGTTGCATACAATGAGCAGTTCTTC. It yields the protein CASSQGAGVAYNEQFF.

The chain employs TRBV5-6 and TRBJ2-7; no definite D call. V was clipped by 3 bases and J by 7 bases, with 17 bases between them. The CDR3 is 14 residues long. Germline CDR1 reads SGHDT; CDR2 reads YYEEEE. The CDR3: CASSSDLRMREQYF. The CDR3 bases are TGTGCCAGCAGCTCGGACCTACGGATGAGGGAGCAGTACTTC.

This chain joins TRBV5-6 and TRBJ2-7; D is unresolved. CDR3 length: 13 amino acids. The V end lost 5 bases, the J end lost 0 bases, and 9 bases lay between the germline ends. The germline CDR1 and CDR2 sequences are SGHDT and YYEEEE. The CDR3 DNA sequence: TGTGCCAGCAGTTTAATGGGCTCCTACGAGCAGTACTTC. The encoded protein is CASSLMGSYEQYF.

J is TRBJ2-3 and V is TRBV5-1, with a tentative D call TRBD2 (5 bases). This CDR3 is 15 amino acids long. Trimming cost V 4 bases and J 6 bases, with 18 bases left between them. In germline, CDR1 is SGHRS, CDR2 YFSETQ. CDR3: CASSQSTGFTDTQYF. CDR3 nucleotides: TGCGCCAGCAGCCAATCCACGGGGTTCACGGATACGCAGTATTTT.

In this sample, this clone turned up once. The V and J genes are TRBV3-1 (or the pseudogene TRBV3-2) and TRBJ1-3; a weak D match, TRBD1 (5 bases). The V gene lost 4 bases and the J gene lost 14 bases, with 21 bases spanning the gap. CDR1 is LGHDT, CDR2 YNNKEL, per germline (reference sequence). This CDR3 contains 14 residues. CDR3 loop: CASSLGQGAGTVYF. The DNA of the CDR3 is TGTGCCAGCAGCCTCGGCCAAGGGGCAGGGACCGTATATTTT.

V is TRBV5-1 and J is TRBJ2-7; 9 nucleotides agree with TRBD1. The V gene's germline CDR1 is SGHRS and CDR2 YFSETQ. V shed 6 bases, J shed 6 bases, and the junction held 10 bases outside the gene matches. The CDR3 length is 14 residues. The CDR3: CASNMGQGVGEQYF. CDR3 DNA: TGCGCCAGCAATATGGGACAGGGTGTTGGCGAGCAGTACTTC. Full variable domain (outside the CDR3, taken from reference TRBV5-1 and TRBJ2-7): KAGVTQTPRYLIKTRGQQVTLSCSPISGHRSVSWYQQTPGQGLQFLFEYFSETQRNKGNFPGRFSGRQFSNSRSEMNVSTLELGDSALYLCASNMGQGVGEQYFGPGTRLTVT.

This rearrangement joins TRBV5-1 to TRBJ1-1; perhaps TRBD1 as D (6 bases). The CDR3 loop spans 14 amino acids. Deletions cut 6 bases from V and 7 bases from J, with 19 bases between. In germline, CDR1 is SGHRS, CDR2 YFSETQ. This CDR3 reads CASNRDIGWGEAFF. The CDR3 DNA is TGCGCCAGCAACCGGGACATCGGATGGGGTGAAGCTTTCTTT.

The count of this clone is one. V usage is TRBV18 and J usage is TRBJ2-1; possible D gene TRBD2, 6 bases. This CDR3 is built from 18 residues. The V end lost 5 bases, the J end lost 3 bases, and 23 bases lay between the germline ends. CDR1 and CDR2 (germline): KGHSH, LQKENI. CDR3 nucleotides: TGTGCCAGCTCATTCATGGGTGCCGGGACTTCCAACTACAATGAGCAGTTCTTC. Translation: CASSFMGAGTSNYNEQFF.

V usage is TRBV5-4 and J usage is TRBJ2-3; D is ambiguous. In germline, CDR1 is SGHNT, CDR2 YYREEE (reference sequence). With 0 bases removed from V and 0 bases from J, the gap between germline ends came to 11 bases. The CDR3 covers 16 residues. The chain's CDR3 is CASSLAGGLSTDTQYF. CDR3 DNA: TGTGCCAGCAGCTTGGCTGGTGGGTTAAGCACAGATACGCAGTATTTT.

This sequence joins TRBV19 and TRBJ2-6; D assignment may be TRBD1 or TRBD2 (6 bases each). V lost 7 bases, J lost 0 bases, and 19 bases lay in between. This CDR3 is built from 18 residues. The germline CDR1 and CDR2 sequences are LNHDA and SQIVND (reference sequence). CDR3 in amino acids: CASKRGWGALSGANVLTF. Here the CDR3 DNA reads TGTGCCAGTAAGAGGGGATGGGGGGCACTCTCTGGGGCCAACGTCCTGACTTTC.

This chain links TRBV12-3 or TRBV12-4 with TRBJ1-5; 7 nucleotides agree with TRBD1. The CDR3 spans 13 residues. V lost 5 bases, J lost 4 bases, and 2 bases stayed unmatched. Written as DNA, the CDR3 is TGTGCCAGCAGTCCAGGGGGGAATCAGCCCCAGCATTTT. Translating it yields CASSPGGNQPQHF.

This clone was seen once. The chain has TRBV18 and TRBJ2-1, with D possibly matching TRBD1 (6 bases). The CDR3 totals 15 residues. CDR1 KGHSH and CDR2 LQKENI come from the germline V gene. The V gene lost 8 bases and the J gene lost 0 bases, with 14 bases spanning the gap. The chain's CDR3 is CASTATGSSYNEQFF. The CDR3 DNA follows: TGTGCCAGCACCGCAACAGGGAGCTCCTACAATGAGCAGTTCTTC.

This clone appeared once. The chain uses TRBV24-1 and TRBJ1-5; 10 nucleotides match TRBD1. There are 16 residues in the CDR3. Germline CDR1 is KGHDR and CDR2 is SFDVKD. V shed 2 bases, J shed 5 bases, and the junction held 5 bases outside the gene matches. CDR3 sequence: CATSDSRQGADQPQHF. DNA for the CDR3: TGTGCCACCAGTGATTCCCGACAGGGGGCTGATCAGCCCCAGCATTTT.